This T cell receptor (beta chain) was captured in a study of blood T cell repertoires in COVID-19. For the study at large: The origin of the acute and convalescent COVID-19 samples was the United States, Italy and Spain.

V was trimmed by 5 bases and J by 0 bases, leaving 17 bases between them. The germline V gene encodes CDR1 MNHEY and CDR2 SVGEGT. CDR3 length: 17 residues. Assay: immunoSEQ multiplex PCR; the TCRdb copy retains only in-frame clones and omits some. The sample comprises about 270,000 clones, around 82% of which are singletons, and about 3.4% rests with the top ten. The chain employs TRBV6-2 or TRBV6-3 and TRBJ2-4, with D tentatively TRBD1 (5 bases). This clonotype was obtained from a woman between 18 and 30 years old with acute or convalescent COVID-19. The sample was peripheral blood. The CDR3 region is CASSHTRQPLAKNIQYF. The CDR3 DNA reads TGTGCCAGCAGTCATACAAGACAGCCTCTAGCCAAAAACATTCAGTACTTC.